Each of the 8 T cell receptor beta chains below was sequenced from the same sample in a study of T cell responses to AZD1222 COVID-19 vaccine. Method: immunoSEQ multiplex PCR; TCRdb's copy keeps in-frame clones and lacks some. The repertoire holds about 90,000 clones, with roughly 90% as singletons. Specimen: peripheral blood, collected 28 days after the second AZD1222 dose. The receptors were gathered from an adult who received the AZD1222 COVID-19 vaccine.

V is TRBV2 and J is TRBJ2-1, with unresolved D. Germline-derived CDR1 and CDR2 are SNHLY and FYNNEI. The CDR3 loop spans 16 amino acids. V was pared by 1 base and J by 3 bases, with 13 bases between. The CDR3 spells CASSEGLGFNYNEQFF. As DNA, the CDR3 is TGTGCCAGCAGTGAAGGGTTAGGGTTTAACTACAATGAGCAGTTCTTC.

The chain combines TRBV5-4 with TRBJ2-2, with D perhaps matching TRBD1 (5 bases). Germline values: CDR1 SGHNT, CDR2 YYREEE (reference sequence). With 0 bases removed from V and 3 bases from J, the gap between germline ends came to 9 bases. The CDR3 is 15 amino acids. The CDR3 nucleotides are TGTGCCAGCAGCTTGGACAGGACCTACACCGGGGAGCTGTTTTTT. It translates to CASSLDRTYTGELFF.

The chain is built from TRBV7-3 and TRBJ1-2; TRBD1 is a possible D gene (6 bases). CDR3 length: 13 amino acids. Germline V gene sequence: CDR1 SGHTA, CDR2 FQGTGA. The V and J ends lost 5 bases and 4 bases respectively, with 11 bases between them. Here the CDR3 DNA reads TGTGCCAGCAGCCTGGGACATTCCTATGGCTACACCTTC. Amino acids: CASSLGHSYGYTF. The full variable domain, completed using reference TRBV7-3 and TRBJ1-2, is GAGVSQTPSNKVTEKGKYVELRCDPISGHTALYWYRQSLGQGPEFLIYFQGTGAADDSGLPNDRFFAVRPEGSVSTLKIQRTERGDSAVYLCASSLGHSYGYTFGSGTRLTVV.

The chain employs TRBV15 and TRBJ1-2, with D perhaps matching TRBD1 (5 bases). Trimming stripped 3 bases from V and 5 bases from J, with 13 bases between. This CDR3 comprises 14 residues. CDR1 and CDR2 from the germline V gene are LNHNV and YYDKDF (reference sequence). CDR3 sequence: CATSSPEGFYGYTF. CDR3 nucleotides: TGTGCCACCAGCAGTCCAGAGGGGTTTTATGGCTACACCTTC.

The chain recombines TRBV28 with TRBJ1-2, with TRBD1 matching 8 bases. From germline, CDR1 is MDHEN and CDR2 SYDVKM. Trimming took 5 bases from V and 7 from J; bases not matched to a gene: 6. The CDR3 covers 13 residues. CDR3 protein: CASSPDRAAGYTF. DNA for the CDR3: TGTGCCAGCAGTCCGGACAGGGCCGCTGGCTACACCTTC.

The chain recombines TRBV2 with TRBJ1-6, with D unclear. Trimming removed 0 bases at V and 7 bases at J, with 10 bases between. CDR3 length: 15 amino acids. CDR1 and CDR2 (germline): SNHLY, FYNNEI. The CDR3 loop is CASSEARGNNSPLHF. The CDR3 nucleotides read TGTGCCAGCAGTGAAGCTCGAGGGAACAATTCACCCCTCCACTTT.

This chain links TRBV27 with TRBJ1-2, with 11 bases aligning to TRBD1. Germline values: CDR1 MNHEY, CDR2 SMNVEV (reference sequence). The CDR3 covers 17 residues. V lost 5 bases to trimming and J lost 4 bases; unmatched junction nucleotides: 12. The CDR3 here is CASSPPGQGELGYGYTF. CDR3 sequence (DNA): TGTGCCAGCAGTCCCCCGGGACAGGGGGAACTAGGCTATGGCTACACCTTC.

The chain has TRBV11-2 and TRBJ1-2; maybe TRBD1 (5 bases). The CDR3 is made up of 15 amino acids. Between the trimmed V and J ends, which lost 1 base and 4 bases, there was a span of 13 bases. The germline gives CDR1 SGHAT, CDR2 FQNNGV. The CDR3 nucleotides are TGTGCCAGCAGCTTAGGGGCGGGGCAAATCTATGGCTACACCTTC. Translating it yields CASSLGAGQIYGYTF.